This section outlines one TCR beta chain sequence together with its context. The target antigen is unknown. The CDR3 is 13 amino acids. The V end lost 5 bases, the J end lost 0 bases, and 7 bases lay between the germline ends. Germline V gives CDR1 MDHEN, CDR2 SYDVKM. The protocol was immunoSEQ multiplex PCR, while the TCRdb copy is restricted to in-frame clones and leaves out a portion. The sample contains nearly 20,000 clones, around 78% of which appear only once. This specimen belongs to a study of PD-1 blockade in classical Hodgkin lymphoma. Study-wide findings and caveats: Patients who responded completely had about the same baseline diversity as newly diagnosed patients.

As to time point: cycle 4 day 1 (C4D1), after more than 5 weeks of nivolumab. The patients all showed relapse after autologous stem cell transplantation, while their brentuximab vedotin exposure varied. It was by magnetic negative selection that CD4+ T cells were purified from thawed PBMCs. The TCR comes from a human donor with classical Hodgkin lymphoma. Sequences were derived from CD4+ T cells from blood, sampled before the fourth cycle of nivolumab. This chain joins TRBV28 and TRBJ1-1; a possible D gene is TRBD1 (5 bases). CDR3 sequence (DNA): TGTGCCAGCAGTAGGGGTATGAACACTGAAGCTTTCTTT. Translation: CASSRGMNTEAFF. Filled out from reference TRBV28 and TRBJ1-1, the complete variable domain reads DVKVTQSSRYLVKRTGEKVFLECVQDMDHENMFWYRQDPGLGLRLIYFSYDVKMKEKGDIPEGYSVSREKKERFSLILESASTNQTSMYLCASSRGMNTEAFFGQGTRLTVV.